The 2 T cell receptor beta chains below all came from one sample that was sequenced in a study of T-cell memory formation after mild COVID-19. TCRdb itself ran the 5' RACE reads through MiXCR, one entry per CDR3 protein. This table holds about 290,000 distinct CDR3 sequences, roughly 15% found once. Sample: PBMCs or a T cell subset sorted from them (not recorded which). These receptors were taken from a man aged 18 to 29 who had mild COVID-19 (a few samples of this study predate the infection). Cell type and time point are not known.

This chain links TRBV20-1 with TRBJ2-2; perhaps TRBD1 as D (7 bases). CDR1 is DFQATT, CDR2 SNEGSKA, per germline (reference sequence). This CDR3 comprises 14 residues. V gave up 6 bases and J gave up 6 bases, with 17 bases separating them. This CDR3 reads CSARRQGGSGELFF. The CDR3 coding sequence is TGCAGTGCCAGGAGACAGGGAGGATCCGGGGAGCTGTTTTTT.

This clonotype was found a few times. This chain joins TRBV19 and TRBJ1-1; D perhaps matches TRBD1 (5 bases). The CDR3 covers 14 residues. Trimming took off 5 bases at V and 4 bases at J, with 14 bases between the two ends. Germline loops: CDR1 LNHDA, CDR2 SQIVND (reference sequence). The CDR3 region has the DNA TGTGCCAGTAGTCACCAGGGATGGGGCACTGAAGCTTTCTTT. It encodes CASSHQGWGTEAFF.